Described below is a single TCR beta chain sequence and its context. Antigen unknown. This table comes from immunoSEQ multiplex PCR, and its TCRdb copy is limited to in-frame clones, with some not included. This sample has over 150,000 clones, with 75% to 90% found just once. This sample was taken from a study of T cell responses to AZD1222 COVID-19 vaccine. Overall study findings and caveats: Nearly half of spike-specific TCRs reportedly target variant regions that are unmutated in the B.1.351 and B.1.1.7 variants. Spike-specific TCR breadth and depth rose after two AZD1222 doses.

The CDR3 is 14 amino acids. V was trimmed by 0 bases and J by 3 bases, leaving 9 bases between them. Per germline, CDR1 ENHRY and CDR2 SYGVKD. The material sequenced was peripheral blood, taken on day 0 of AZD1222 vaccination. This TCR was sampled from an adult in good health. J is TRBJ2-7 and V is TRBV10-3; D might be TRBD2 (6 bases). Written as DNA, the CDR3 is TGTGCCATCAGTGAGTCGTACGGGAGCTACGAGCAGTACTTC. It specifies CAISESYGSYEQYF.